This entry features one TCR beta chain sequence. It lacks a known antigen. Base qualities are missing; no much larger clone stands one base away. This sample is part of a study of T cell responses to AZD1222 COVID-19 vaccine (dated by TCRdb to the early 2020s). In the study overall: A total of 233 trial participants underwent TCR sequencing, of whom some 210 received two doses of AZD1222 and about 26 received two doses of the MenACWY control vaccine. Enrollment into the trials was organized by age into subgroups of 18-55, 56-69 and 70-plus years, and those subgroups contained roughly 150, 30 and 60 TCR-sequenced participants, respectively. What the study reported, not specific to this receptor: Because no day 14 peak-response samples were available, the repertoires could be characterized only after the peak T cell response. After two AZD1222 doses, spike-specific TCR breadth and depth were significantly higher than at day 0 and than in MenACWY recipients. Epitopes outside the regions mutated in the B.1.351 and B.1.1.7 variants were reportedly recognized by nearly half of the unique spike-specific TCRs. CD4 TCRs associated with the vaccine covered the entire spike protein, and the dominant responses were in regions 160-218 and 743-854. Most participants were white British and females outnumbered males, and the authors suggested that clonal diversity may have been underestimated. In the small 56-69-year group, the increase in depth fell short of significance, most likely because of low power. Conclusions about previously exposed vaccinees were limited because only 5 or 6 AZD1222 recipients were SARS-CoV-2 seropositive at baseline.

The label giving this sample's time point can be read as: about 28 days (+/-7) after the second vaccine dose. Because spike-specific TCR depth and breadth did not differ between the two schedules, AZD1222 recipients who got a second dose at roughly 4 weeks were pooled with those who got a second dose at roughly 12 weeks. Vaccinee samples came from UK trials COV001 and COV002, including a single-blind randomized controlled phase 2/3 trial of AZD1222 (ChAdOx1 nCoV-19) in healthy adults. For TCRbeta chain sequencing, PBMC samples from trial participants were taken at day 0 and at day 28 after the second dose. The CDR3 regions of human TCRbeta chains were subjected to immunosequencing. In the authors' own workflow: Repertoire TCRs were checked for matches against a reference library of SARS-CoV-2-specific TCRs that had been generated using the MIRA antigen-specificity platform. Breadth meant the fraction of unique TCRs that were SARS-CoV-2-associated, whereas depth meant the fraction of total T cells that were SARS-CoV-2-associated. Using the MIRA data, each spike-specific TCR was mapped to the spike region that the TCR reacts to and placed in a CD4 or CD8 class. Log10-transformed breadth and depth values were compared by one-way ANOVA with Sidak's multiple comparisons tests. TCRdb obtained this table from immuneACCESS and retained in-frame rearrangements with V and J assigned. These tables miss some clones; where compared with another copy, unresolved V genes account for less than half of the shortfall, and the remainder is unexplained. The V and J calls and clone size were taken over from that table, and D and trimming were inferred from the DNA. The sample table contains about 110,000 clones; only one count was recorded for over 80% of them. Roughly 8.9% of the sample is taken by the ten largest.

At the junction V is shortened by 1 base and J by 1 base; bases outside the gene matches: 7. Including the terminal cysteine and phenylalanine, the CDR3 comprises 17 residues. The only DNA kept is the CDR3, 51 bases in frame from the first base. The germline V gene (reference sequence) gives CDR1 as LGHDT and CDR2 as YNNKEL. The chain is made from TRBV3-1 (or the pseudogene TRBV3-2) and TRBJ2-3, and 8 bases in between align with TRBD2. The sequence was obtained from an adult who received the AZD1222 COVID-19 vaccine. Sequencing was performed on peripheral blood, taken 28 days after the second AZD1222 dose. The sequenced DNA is TGTGCCAGCAGCCAAGTAAGCGGGGGTCTAGGCACAGATACGCAGTATTTT. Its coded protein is CASSQVSGGLGTDTQYF.